Presented here are 25 T cell receptor beta chains from one specimen sequenced in a study of cytomegalovirus exposure and HLA in healthy donors. TCRdb's copy holds only in-frame clones and misses some; the assay was immunoSEQ multiplex PCR. Of roughly 230,000 clones detected, about nine tenths appear once; the ten largest clones hold approximately 3%. The source material was PBMCs. The receptors were sampled from a woman aged 25-40 years in good health and CMV-seronegative.

The rearrangement uses TRBV7-6 and TRBJ2-3; TRBD2 matches 10 bases. CDR3 size: 17 residues. V trimming: 3 bases; J trimming: 2 bases; junction bases outside the gene matches: 8. The germline gives CDR1 SGHVS, CDR2 FNYEAQ. The CDR3 DNA reads as TGTGCCAGCAGCTTTGTCCCCGGGACTAGCGACACAGATACGCAGTATTTT. It is translated as CASSFVPGTSDTDTQYF.

This chain links TRBV4-1 with TRBJ2-1; TRBD2 matches 10 bases. The germline CDR1 and CDR2 sequences are MGHRA and YSYEKL. The CDR3 runs 18 residues. V lost 0 bases to trimming and J lost 0 bases; unmatched junction nucleotides: 5. CDR3 in DNA: TGCGCCAGCAGCCAAGAAGGAGCTAGCGGGAGCTCCTACAATGAGCAGTTCTTC. This translates into CASSQEGASGSSYNEQFF.

The V gene is TRBV2, the J gene TRBJ2-1; maybe TRBD2 (6 bases). The CDR3 is 14 amino acids. CDR1 is SNHLY and CDR2 is FYNNEI in the germline V gene. V gave up 3 bases and J gave up 7 bases, with 13 bases separating them. CDR3 loop: CASSELARDNEQFF. The DNA of the CDR3 is TGTGCCAGCAGTGAGCTAGCGAGGGATAATGAGCAGTTCTTC.

The V gene is TRBV19, the J gene TRBJ2-7; maybe TRBD1 (5 bases). Germline values: CDR1 LNHDA, CDR2 SQIVND (reference sequence). V dropped 7 bases and J dropped 2 bases, with 9 bases sitting between them. This CDR3 has 12 amino acids. The chain's CDR3 is CASTSGTYEQYF. The CDR3 DNA reads as TGTGCCAGTACATCAGGGACCTACGAGCAGTACTTC.

Only one count was recorded for this clone. The V and J genes are TRBV28 and TRBJ2-7; TRBD2 aligns across 7 bases. Germline lookup yields CDR1 MDHEN and CDR2 SYDVKM. Unmatched junction bases numbered 10, after V lost 6 bases and J lost 2 bases. The CDR3 covers 15 residues. Here the CDR3 reads CASSPAGRTTYEQYF. For the CDR3, the DNA is TGTGCCAGCAGCCCCGCCGGGAGGACTACCTACGAGCAGTACTTC.

About this clone: A read error may account for a junction end that differs from germline. CDR3 bases: TGTGCCAGCAGTTTATCCACAGTGTCATTATACTACTTT. Translation: CASSLSTVSLYYF. The chain recombines TRBV27 with TRBJ1-1; D is uncertain. The CDR3 contains 13 residues. CDR1 and CDR2 (germline): MNHEY, SMNVEV (reference sequence).

V is TRBV27 and J is TRBJ2-5, with D possibly TRBD2 on 5 matching bases. CDR1 is MNHEY and CDR2 is SMNVEV in the germline V gene (reference sequence). Trimming shortened V by 7 bases and J by 5 bases, and 17 bases separated the two germline ends. The CDR3 sequence is 14 residues long. The CDR3 spells CASKGSLGSETQYF. The CDR3 DNA sequence: TGTGCCAGCAAAGGGAGCCTGGGGTCCGAGACCCAGTACTTC.

This chain's CDR3 is CASSPSGVWKTGELFF. The CDR3 region has the DNA TGTGCCAGCTCACCTTCAGGGGTGTGGAAAACCGGGGAGCTGTTTTTT. J is TRBJ2-2 and V is TRBV18, with TRBD1 as a possible D gene (6 bases). The CDR3 has 16 amino acids. The ends were cut back, 3 bases at V and 5 bases at J, with 16 bases in the middle. Looked up from germline, CDR1 is KGHSH and CDR2 is LQKENI.

The V and J genes are TRBV6-6 and TRBJ1-5; D ambiguous. This CDR3 spans 13 amino acids. Germline CDR1 and CDR2: MNHNY and SVGAGI (reference sequence). With 6 bases removed from V and 4 bases from J, the gap between germline ends came to 10 bases. The CDR3 loop is CASRADRNQPQHF. CDR3 DNA sequence: TGTGCCAGCAGAGCGGACCGAAATCAGCCCCAGCATTTT.

The rearrangement uses TRBV11-3 and TRBJ1-1, with 9 bases that match TRBD1. Trimming at V came to 5 bases and at J to 7 bases, leaving 11 bases not matched to a gene. This CDR3 spans 15 amino acids. CDR1 SGHNT and CDR2 YENEEA come from the germline V gene. The CDR3 DNA follows: TGTGCCAGCAGCCTCAAACAGGGGGCTCCCCTTGAAGCTTTCTTT. Amino acids: CASSLKQGAPLEAFF.

The chain couples TRBV29-1 to TRBJ1-1; D possibly corresponds to TRBD1 (5 bases). The ends were cut back, 1 base at V and 2 bases at J, with 8 bases in the middle. Germline V gene lookup returns CDR1 SQVTM and CDR2 ANQGSEA. CDR3 length: 13 amino acids. The CDR3 bases are TGCAGCGTTGAAGGACAGCCTAACACTGAAGCTTTCTTT. It encodes CSVEGQPNTEAFF.

This clone has just a few counts. V is TRBV5-1 and J is TRBJ2-1; D is possibly TRBD2 (6 bases). Looked up from germline, CDR1 is SGHRS and CDR2 is YFSETQ. The CDR3 covers 15 residues. V lost 4 bases, J lost 5 bases, and 16 bases lay in between. The CDR3 loop reads CASSPTPGLDNEQFF. The DNA of the CDR3 is TGCGCCAGCAGCCCCACTCCGGGACTCGACAATGAGCAGTTCTTC.

The chain recombines TRBV4-1 with TRBJ2-7, with 9 positions matching TRBD2. CDR3 length equals 15 residues. V trimming: 4 bases; J trimming: 5 bases; junction bases outside the gene matches: 9. The germline V gene encodes CDR1 MGHRA and CDR2 YSYEKL. DNA for the CDR3: TGCGCCAGCAGCCGCAGCCTAGCGGGATTTGACGAGCAGTACTTC. Translated: CASSRSLAGFDEQYF.

The rearrangement joins TRBV10-3 to TRBJ2-3; TRBD2 might be the D (6 bases). The V gene lost 8 bases and the J gene lost 4 bases, with 10 bases spanning the gap. Germline V lookup: CDR1 ENHRY, CDR2 SYGVKD. This CDR3 spans 12 amino acids. CDR3: CAIRGNSDTQYF. CDR3 in DNA: TGTGCCATCCGCGGGAACTCAGATACGCAGTATTTT.

The chain has TRBV15 and TRBJ2-2; 10 bases align to TRBD2. Germline lookup yields CDR1 LNHNV and CDR2 YYDKDF (reference sequence). The J segment lost 4 bases and the V segment lost 4 bases, leaving 6 bases of the junction unmatched. The CDR3 has 16 residues. For the CDR3, the DNA is TGTGCCACCAGCAAAGAAGCGGGAGGGGTCACCGGGGAGCTGTTTTTT. Its protein is CATSKEAGGVTGELFF.

This rearrangement joins TRBV27 to TRBJ2-7; 7 nucleotides line up with TRBD2. This CDR3 comprises 16 residues. From germline, CDR1 is MNHEY and CDR2 SMNVEV (reference sequence). V dropped 0 bases and J dropped 4; count of bases not matched to a gene: 9. For the CDR3, the DNA is TGTGCCAGCAGTTTATCCTGGGCTAGCGGTGCATACGAGCAGTACTTC. It encodes CASSLSWASGAYEQYF.

The chain joins TRBV6-5 to TRBJ1-4; TRBD1 matches at 7 bases. This CDR3 is built from 13 residues. V shed 6 bases and J 10 bases; nucleotides not matched to a gene: 8. Germline V gives CDR1 MNHEY, CDR2 SVGAGI. Written as DNA, the CDR3 is TGTGCCAGCAGCCGACAGGGAACTGGAAAACTGTTTTTT. As protein: CASSRQGTGKLFF.

This CDR3 reads CASSGGPPTREQFF. CDR3 DNA sequence: TGCGCCAGCAGCGGGGGACCCCCTACAAGAGAGCAGTTCTTC. The J gene is TRBJ2-1, the V gene TRBV5-1; D is perhaps TRBD1 or TRBD2 (5 bases each). CDR1 and CDR2 from the germline V gene are SGHRS and YFSETQ. The V end lost 4 bases, the J end lost 10 bases, and 18 bases lay between the germline ends. This CDR3 contains 14 residues.

This chain joins TRBV7-7 and TRBJ2-2, with 8 nucleotides matching TRBD1. CDR3 length: 15 amino acids. V lost 4 bases, J lost 4 bases, and 5 bases stayed unmatched. The germline gives CDR1 SSHAT, CDR2 FNYEAQ (reference sequence). This CDR3 is CASSSGGSSTGELFF. In DNA, the CDR3 is TGTGCCAGCAGCTCAGGGGGCTCGAGCACCGGGGAGCTGTTTTTT.

This rearrangement joins TRBV28 to TRBJ2-5; 10 positions match TRBD1. The CDR3 runs to 16 residues. Germline lookup yields CDR1 MDHEN and CDR2 SYDVKM. With 5 bases clipped from V and 1 base from J, the junction kept 7 bases outside the gene matches. The CDR3 here is CASSPDRGRFQETQYF. The CDR3 nucleotides read TGTGCCAGCAGTCCAGACAGGGGGCGTTTCCAAGAGACCCAGTACTTC.

The chain employs TRBV11-2 and TRBJ2-7, with D maybe TRBD2 (6 bases). The germline CDR1 and CDR2 sequences are SGHAT and FQNNGV. Trimming removed 1 base at V and 4 bases at J, with 11 bases between. The length of the CDR3 is 14 residues. As DNA, the CDR3 is TGTGCCAGCAGCTTAGCGGGAGTGGTTTACGAGCAGTACTTC. Translated: CASSLAGVVYEQYF.

The rearrangement joins TRBV25-1 to TRBJ2-2; 10 nucleotides align to TRBD2. Per the germline V gene, CDR1 is MGHDK and CDR2 is SYGVNS. The CDR3 sequence is 18 residues long. Losses at the gene ends were 4 bases for V and 2 bases for J; bases not matched to a gene: 10. CDR3 sequence: CASSAITPSGRNTGELFF. CDR3 DNA sequence: TGTGCCAGCAGTGCTATTACGCCTAGCGGGAGAAACACCGGGGAGCTGTTTTTT.

As DNA, the CDR3 is TGTGCCAGCAGCCCGAGTGGAATGAACACCGGGGAGCTGTTTTTT. It translates to CASSPSGMNTGELFF. The genes are TRBV9 and TRBJ2-2; D is unresolved. V dropped 4 bases and J dropped 1 base, with 11 bases sitting between them. The CDR3 contains 15 residues. CDR1 and CDR2 (germline): SGDLS, YYNGEE.

The chain carries TRBV5-1 and TRBJ2-1, with 13 bases lining up with TRBD2. The CDR3 is 16 residues long. Per the germline V gene, CDR1 is SGHRS and CDR2 is YFSETQ. J gave up 5 bases and V 0 bases, and 2 bases lay outside the gene matches. CDR3 sequence: CASSLGLAGGNNEQFF. The CDR3 coding sequence is TGCGCCAGCAGCTTGGGACTAGCGGGAGGAAACAATGAGCAGTTCTTC.

The V call is TRBV5-1, the J call TRBJ1-3; D possibly corresponds to TRBD1 (6 bases). The germline V gene has CDR1 SGHRS and CDR2 YFSETQ. V was clipped by 4 bases and J by 2 bases, with 13 bases between them. The CDR3 is 15 residues long. The CDR3 coding sequence is TGCGCCAGCAGCCCGGGGACACTAACTGGAAACACCATATATTTT. Translated, it gives CASSPGTLTGNTIYF. Supplemented by reference TRBV5-1 and TRBJ1-3, the full variable domain reads KAGVTQTPRYLIKTRGQQVTLSCSPISGHRSVSWYQQTPGQGLQFLFEYFSETQRNKGNFPGRFSGRQFSNSRSEMNVSTLELGDSALYLCASSPGTLTGNTIYFGEGSWLTVV.